One and the same sample provided the 21 T cell receptor beta chains below, sequenced in a study of cytomegalovirus exposure and HLA in healthy donors. This PCR relied on a set of 60 Vbeta primers and 13 Jbeta primers. Here immunoSEQ multiplex PCR was the method, and the copy in TCRdb shows in-frame clones only, minus some. The sample consists of about 130,000 clones, about 68% of them appearing once. Sequencing used PBMCs. The receptors derive from a man in his forties in good health and CMV-seropositive.

This chain joins TRBV19 and TRBJ2-5; 11 bases are shared with TRBD2. The germline CDR1 and CDR2 sequences are LNHDA and SQIVND (reference sequence). The CDR3 totals 14 residues. J gave up 2 bases and V 6 bases, and 2 bases lay outside the gene matches. The CDR3 here is CASRLAGAQETQYF. The CDR3 DNA follows: TGTGCCAGTAGACTAGCGGGGGCACAAGAGACCCAGTACTTC. Full variable domain (remainder filled in from reference TRBV19 and TRBJ2-5): DGGITQSPKYLFRKEGQNVTLSCEQNLNHDAMYWYRQDPGQGLRLIYYSQIVNDFQKGDIAEGYSVSREKKESFPLTVTSAQKNPTAFYLCASRLAGAQETQYFGPGTRLLVL.

V and J are TRBV29-1 and TRBJ2-7; tentatively, D is TRBD2 (6 bases). Trimming shortened V by 7 bases and J by 7 bases, and 17 bases separated the two germline ends. This CDR3 has 12 residues. Germline loops: CDR1 SQVTM, CDR2 ANQGSEA. This chain's CDR3 is CSGWDSGWEQYF. The CDR3 region has the DNA TGCAGCGGTTGGGACTCTGGGTGGGAGCAGTACTTC.

Regarding this clone: An end of the junction does not agree with germline; a read error may underlie this. The chain has TRBV11-3 and TRBJ2-5, with 9 bases that match TRBD1. The germline V gene has CDR1 SGHNT and CDR2 YENEEA. This CDR3 has 17 residues. The CDR3 bases are TGTGCCGGCAGCGACGCATCCGGGACAGGGTACCAGGAGACCCAGTACTTC. Amino acid sequence: CAGSDASGTGYQETQYF.

V is TRBV9 and J is TRBJ1-4; 9 bases are shared with TRBD1. Germline V gene data show CDR1 as SGDLS and CDR2 as YYNGEE. This CDR3 has 15 amino acids. V lost 3 bases to trimming and J lost 3 bases; unmatched junction nucleotides: 3. The DNA of the CDR3 is TGTGCCAGCAGCGGAACAGGGGGCCCTAATGAAAAACTGTTTTTT. Translation: CASSGTGGPNEKLFF.

The rearrangement links TRBV11-2 to TRBJ1-1; possible D gene TRBD1, 6 bases. The CDR3 loop spans 15 amino acids. Germline values: CDR1 SGHAT, CDR2 FQNNGV. Between the trimmed V and J ends, which lost 6 bases and 1 base, there was a span of 15 bases. In DNA form, the CDR3 reads TGTGCCAGCAGGGCTACCGGGACAACGAACACTGAAGCTTTCTTT. This codes for CASRATGTTNTEAFF.

The chain's CDR3 is CASSLAGQGTDTQYF. The CDR3 DNA reads TGTGCCAGCAGCTTGGCAGGACAGGGCACAGATACGCAGTATTTT. The V gene is TRBV5-6, the J gene TRBJ2-3; TRBD1 aligns across 7 bases. The V and J ends lost 0 bases and 1 base, in that order; junction bases with no gene match: 2. This CDR3 has 15 amino acids. Germline V gene sequence: CDR1 SGHDT, CDR2 YYEEEE.

The rearrangement links TRBV9 to TRBJ2-5, with a possible D match to TRBD2 (5 bases). The CDR3 consists of 15 residues. Trimming took 3 bases from V and 4 from J, leaving 16 bases between them. From germline, CDR1 is SGDLS and CDR2 YYNGEE. For the CDR3, the DNA is TGTGCCAGCAGCGCCACCGGGAACGCGGGAGAGACCCAGTACTTC. This translates into CASSATGNAGETQYF.

The chain combines TRBV28 with TRBJ1-3, with TRBD1 matching over 7 bases. Germline V CDR1 and CDR2: MDHEN, SYDVKM. V was pared by 5 bases and J by 4 bases, with 8 bases of the junction left unmatched. The CDR3 contains 15 residues. The CDR3 here is CASSGQVKSGNTIYF. CDR3 in DNA: TGTGCCAGCAGTGGACAGGTGAAATCCGGAAACACCATATATTTT.

The rearrangement links TRBV28 to TRBJ2-7, with D possibly being TRBD2 (6 bases). CDR3 length equals 15 residues. V was cut by 2 bases and J by 3 bases, with 14 bases left in between. Germline assignment: CDR1 MDHEN and CDR2 SYDVKM. As DNA, the CDR3 is TGTGCCAGCAGTTTAGCCCCGGGACTCCTCTACGAGCAGTACTTC. Translated, it gives CASSLAPGLLYEQYF.

This chain uses TRBV4-3 with TRBJ1-4; D is possibly TRBD1 (5 bases). Per the germline V gene, CDR1 is LGHNA and CDR2 is YSLEER. The ends were cut back, 4 bases at V and 7 bases at J, with 22 bases in the middle. This CDR3 contains 17 residues. CDR3 protein: CASSLFRGRQGGEKLFF. For the CDR3, the DNA is TGCGCCAGCAGCCTTTTCCGAGGTCGGCAGGGAGGTGAAAAACTGTTTTTT.

The chain employs TRBV20-1 and TRBJ2-7, with a tentative D call TRBD2 (5 bases). With 2 bases removed from V and 7 bases from J, the gap between germline ends came to 9 bases. The CDR3 has 11 residues. The germline V gene encodes CDR1 DFQATT and CDR2 SNEGSKA (reference sequence). CDR3 residues: CSARRGWEQYF. In DNA, the CDR3 is TGCAGTGCTAGACGAGGGTGGGAGCAGTACTTC.

The V gene is TRBV13, the J gene TRBJ2-1; possibly TRBD1 for D (6 bases). The CDR3 has 12 residues. V was clipped by 8 bases and J by 9 bases, with 14 bases between them. Germline V gene data show CDR1 as PRHDT and CDR2 as FYEKMQ (reference sequence). CDR3 nucleotides: TGTGCCAGCCAAATAGGGGGTCTTGAGCAGTTCTTC. It yields the protein CASQIGGLEQFF.

The chain uses TRBV6-1 and TRBJ1-1; a weak D match, TRBD1 (5 bases). Germline assignment: CDR1 MNHNS and CDR2 SASEGT. There are 14 residues in the CDR3. V gave up 7 bases and J gave up 2 bases, with 14 bases separating them. The CDR3 protein is CASKRPGGNTEAFF. The CDR3 nucleotides read TGTGCCAGCAAGAGGCCCGGGGGTAACACTGAAGCTTTCTTT.

The V and J genes are TRBV5-1 and TRBJ2-7; TRBD1 matches 9 bases. Germline V gene lookup returns CDR1 SGHRS and CDR2 YFSETQ. V shed 5 bases, J shed 3 bases, and the junction held 6 bases outside the gene matches. The CDR3 is made up of 14 amino acids. The CDR3 DNA is TGCGCCAGCAGACCCGGGACAGGGTTCTACGAGCAGTACTTC. Its translation is CASRPGTGFYEQYF.

V usage is TRBV6-1 and J usage is TRBJ1-1; D gene ambiguous. This CDR3 is 14 amino acids long. V lost 4 bases to trimming and J lost 1 base, with 10 bases between them. The germline CDR1 and CDR2 sequences are MNHNS and SASEGT. The CDR3 region is CASSGMGPNTEAFF. CDR3 DNA sequence: TGTGCCAGCAGTGGGATGGGCCCGAACACTGAAGCTTTCTTT.

The J gene is TRBJ1-2, the V gene TRBV7-9; tentative D call: TRBD1 (5 bases). V was trimmed by 5 bases and J by 4 bases, leaving 11 bases between them. The CDR3 sequence is 13 residues long. Germline values: CDR1 SEHNR, CDR2 FQNEAQ (reference sequence). The CDR3 coding sequence is TGTGCCAGCAGCCCGGGACTTATCTATGGCTACACCTTC. Protein sequence: CASSPGLIYGYTF. The full variable domain, its missing parts supplied by reference TRBV7-9 and TRBJ1-2, is DTGVSQNPRHKITKRGQNVTFRCDPISEHNRLYWYRQTLGQGPEFLTYFQNEAQLEKSRLLSDRFSAERPKGSFSTLEIQRTEQGDSAMYLCASSPGLIYGYTFGSGTRLTVV.

This rearrangement joins TRBV19 to TRBJ2-1, with 8 bases identical to TRBD2. Per the germline V gene, CDR1 is LNHDA and CDR2 is SQIVND (reference sequence). CDR3 length: 14 amino acids. V lost 4 bases to trimming and J lost 3 bases; unmatched junction nucleotides: 2. The CDR3, as DNA: TGTGCCAGTAGTAAGCGGGGGAACTACAATGAGCAGTTCTTC. Its translation: CASSKRGNYNEQFF.

The chain carries TRBV7-8 and TRBJ2-6; 7 positions match TRBD2. The junction had 18 bases not matched to a gene; V was cut back by 7 bases and J by 0 bases. The CDR3 length is 20 residues. CDR1 SGHVS and CDR2 FQNEAQ come from the germline V gene. CDR3 in amino acids: CASIPRPGREGGSGANVLTF. The CDR3, as DNA: TGTGCCAGCATCCCGAGGCCTGGGAGGGAAGGAGGCTCTGGGGCCAACGTCCTGACTTTC.

The genes are TRBV2 and TRBJ2-1; 8 bases are shared with TRBD2. The trim removed 5 bases at V and 0 bases at J, leaving 18 bases unmatched. Germline V gene lookup returns CDR1 SNHLY and CDR2 FYNNEI. The CDR3 totals 20 residues. As DNA, the CDR3 is TGTGCCAGCAGTCCCCGGGGGGGGTCGGCCGGGCAAAGCTCCTACAATGAGCAGTTCTTC. Translating gives CASSPRGGSAGQSSYNEQFF.

V gene TRBV2 combines with J gene TRBJ2-3; TRBD1 is a possible D gene (6 bases). Trimming pared 6 bases from V and 3 bases from J, leaving 16 bases between. The germline V gene has CDR1 SNHLY and CDR2 FYNNEI. The CDR3 sequence is 15 residues long. The CDR3 reads CASRATGLGTDTQYF. The CDR3, as DNA: TGTGCCAGCAGGGCCACAGGGTTGGGTACAGATACGCAGTATTTT.

CDR3 in amino acids: CASNLQGSYEQYF. The CDR3 nucleotides are TGTGCCAGTAATCTACAGGGGTCCTACGAGCAGTACTTC. The V gene is TRBV19, the J gene TRBJ2-7, with 7 positions matching TRBD1. The CDR3 runs 13 residues. V dropped 7 bases and J dropped 1; count of bases not matched to a gene: 4. CDR1 is LNHDA, CDR2 SQIVND, per germline (reference sequence).